This TCR beta chain was profiled in a study of chemoradiotherapy in HPV16-positive cancers. On this clone: Its matching antigen is unknown.

Libraries were prepared by immunoSEQ multiplex PCR; TCRdb keeps only in-frame clonotypes and omits some of them. The sample has 30,000 to 40,000 clones, 80% to 90% seen once. Regarding the study as a whole: Candidate HPV-specific clones and E7-related TCR motifs grew in tumor during treatment.

This clonotype originated in a human donor with HPV-associated anogenital cancer. Sequencing used blood, obtained from a patient who underwent chemoradiotherapy.

In DNA form, the CDR3 reads TGTGCCAGCAGCGGGGCAGCGGCGGGTTACGAGCAGTACTTC. Translation: CASSGAAAGYEQYF. This rearrangement joins TRBV9 to TRBJ2-7, with a weak D call TRBD2 (5 bases). Trimming removed 3 bases at V and 4 bases at J, with 14 bases between. CDR3 length equals 14 residues. Germline V gene sequence: CDR1 SGDLS, CDR2 YYNGEE.